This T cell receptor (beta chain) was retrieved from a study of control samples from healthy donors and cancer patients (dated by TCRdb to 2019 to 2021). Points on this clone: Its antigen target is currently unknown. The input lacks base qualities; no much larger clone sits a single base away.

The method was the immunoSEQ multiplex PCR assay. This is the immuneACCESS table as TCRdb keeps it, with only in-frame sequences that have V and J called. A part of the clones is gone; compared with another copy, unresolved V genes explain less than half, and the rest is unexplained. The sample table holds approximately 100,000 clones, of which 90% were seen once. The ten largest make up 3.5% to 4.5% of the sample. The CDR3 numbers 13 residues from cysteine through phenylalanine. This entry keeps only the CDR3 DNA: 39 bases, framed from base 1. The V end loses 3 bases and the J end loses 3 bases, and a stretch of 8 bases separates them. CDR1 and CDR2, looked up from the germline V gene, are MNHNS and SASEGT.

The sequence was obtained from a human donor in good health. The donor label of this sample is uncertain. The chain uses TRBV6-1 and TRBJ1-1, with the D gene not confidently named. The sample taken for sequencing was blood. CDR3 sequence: CASSDFLYTEAFF. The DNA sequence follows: TGTGCCAGCAGTGATTTTTTGTACACTGAAGCTTTCTTT.